The 8 T cell receptor beta chains given below trace back to one sample, sequenced in a study of technical replicates of blood from a few donors. Measured with immunoSEQ multiplex PCR; TCRdb has only the in-frame clones, and not every one. The sample carries 95,000 or so clones, roughly 96% recorded once. Sample: T cells isolated from PBMCs. The receptors derive from a human donor in good health.

The rearrangement uses TRBV28 and TRBJ2-2, with 8 bases that match TRBD1. The CDR3 spans 13 residues. The germline V gene encodes CDR1 MDHEN and CDR2 SYDVKM. The J segment lost 4 bases and the V segment lost 11 bases, leaving 6 bases of the junction unmatched. DNA for the CDR3: TGTGCCGCCCAGGGGGCGCCCACCGGGGAGCTGTTTTTT. Amino acids: CAAQGAPTGELFF.

This clone was recorded once. V gene TRBV7-2 combines with J gene TRBJ1-5; D unresolved. Trimming left V 4 bases short and J 0 bases short, with 10 bases between. CDR3 length: 15 residues. Germline lookup yields CDR1 SGHTA and CDR2 FQGNSA. The CDR3 DNA is TGTGCCAGCAGCTCAAGTTACAGTAGCAATCAGCCCCAGCATTTT. Translating it yields CASSSSYSSNQPQHF.

V usage is TRBV4-2 and J usage is TRBJ2-2, with a possible D match to TRBD2 (6 bases). Germline V gene lookup returns CDR1 LGHNA and CDR2 YNFKEQ. The CDR3 sequence is 15 residues long. Trimming removed 3 bases from V and 1 base from J, with 9 bases in between. CDR3 region: CASSHARENTGELFF. The CDR3 region has the DNA TGTGCCAGCAGCCATGCGCGGGAGAACACCGGGGAGCTGTTTTTT.

V usage is TRBV19 and J usage is TRBJ2-1; D possibly corresponds to TRBD2 (5 bases). The CDR3 loop spans 13 amino acids. Trimming removed 1 base at V and 5 bases at J, with 6 bases between. Germline V gene lookup returns CDR1 LNHDA and CDR2 SQIVND (reference sequence). The CDR3 here is CASSIVEDNEQFF. For the CDR3, the DNA is TGTGCCAGTAGTATAGTGGAGGACAATGAGCAGTTCTTC. Supplemented by reference TRBV19 and TRBJ2-1, the full variable domain reads DGGITQSPKYLFRKEGQNVTLSCEQNLNHDAMYWYRQDPGQGLRLIYYSQIVNDFQKGDIAEGYSVSREKKESFPLTVTSAQKNPTAFYLCASSIVEDNEQFFGPGTRLTVL.

The rearrangement joins TRBV9 to TRBJ2-7; D perhaps matches TRBD1 (5 bases). The ends were cut back, 4 bases at V and 6 bases at J, with 17 bases in the middle. CDR3 length: 14 residues. Germline loops: CDR1 SGDLS, CDR2 YYNGEE. The CDR3 DNA sequence: TGTGCCAGCAGCCCCCGCCAGGGATCTTTCGAGCAGTACTTC. Protein sequence: CASSPRQGSFEQYF.

V usage is TRBV19 and J usage is TRBJ2-1; the match to TRBD2 covers 10 bases. The ends lost 4 bases at V and 2 bases at J; junction bases unmatched: 5. CDR3 size: 16 residues. Germline V gene sequence: CDR1 LNHDA, CDR2 SQIVND (reference sequence). The CDR3 coding sequence is TGTGCCAGTAGTACTAGCGGGAGATGGGCCTACAATGAGCAGTTCTTC. Residues: CASSTSGRWAYNEQFF.

The chain is built from TRBV28 and TRBJ1-4; 9 bases line up with TRBD1. Trimming cost V 6 bases and J 7 bases; bases outside gene matches: 6. This CDR3 is built from 14 residues. CDR1 and CDR2 from the germline V gene are MDHEN and SYDVKM. This chain's CDR3 is CASRRTGDSEKLFF. CDR3 sequence (DNA): TGTGCCAGCAGGAGGACAGGGGACAGTGAAAAACTGTTTTTT.

This chain connects TRBV7-2 to TRBJ2-7; D is undetermined. This CDR3 spans 15 amino acids. Trimming took off 3 bases at V and 3 bases at J, with 15 bases between the two ends. CDR1 and CDR2 (germline): SGHTA, FQGNSA. The CDR3 DNA reads as TGTGCCAGCAGCTTTCAGGCAACTTCCTACTACGAGCAGTACTTC. It translates to CASSFQATSYYEQYF.